This T cell receptor beta chain was captured by sequencing in a study of PD-1 blockade in classical Hodgkin lymphoma. Points from the study as a whole: Exclusion was applied to patients who started nivolumab under 1 year after ASCT.

Data came from immunoSEQ multiplex PCR; TCRdb stores just in-frame clones and leaves some out. Here the sample spans under 15,000 clones, around 80% being singletons. Brentuximab vedotin exposure varied, and every patient relapsed after autologous stem cell transplantation. The table lists this clone with a few counts. The antigen is undetermined. Deletions cut 8 bases from V and 0 bases from J, with 15 bases between. CDR1 is LNHNV and CDR2 is YYDKDF in the germline V gene (reference sequence). The CDR3 loop spans 15 amino acids. The source was peripheral blood mononuclear cells (PBMCs), collected at baseline. The chain carries TRBV15 and TRBJ2-3; D tentatively fits TRBD1 or TRBD2 (5 bases each). The TCR sequence derives from a human donor with classical Hodgkin lymphoma. The CDR3, as DNA: TGTGCCACCGCCAGTCAGGGCGGGAGCACAGATACGCAGTATTTT. It specifies CATASQGGSTDTQYF.